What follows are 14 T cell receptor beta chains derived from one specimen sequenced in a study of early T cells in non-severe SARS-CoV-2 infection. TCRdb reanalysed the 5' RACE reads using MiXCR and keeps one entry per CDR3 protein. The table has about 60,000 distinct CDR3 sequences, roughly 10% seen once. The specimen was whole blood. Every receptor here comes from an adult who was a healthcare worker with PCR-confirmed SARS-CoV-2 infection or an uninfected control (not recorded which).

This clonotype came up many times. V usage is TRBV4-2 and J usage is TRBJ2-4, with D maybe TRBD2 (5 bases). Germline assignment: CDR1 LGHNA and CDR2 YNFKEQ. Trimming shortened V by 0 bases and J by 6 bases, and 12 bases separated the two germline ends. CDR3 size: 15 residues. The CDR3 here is CASSQDGQEVNIQYF. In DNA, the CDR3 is TGTGCCAGCAGCCAAGATGGGCAGGAGGTAAACATTCAGTACTTC.

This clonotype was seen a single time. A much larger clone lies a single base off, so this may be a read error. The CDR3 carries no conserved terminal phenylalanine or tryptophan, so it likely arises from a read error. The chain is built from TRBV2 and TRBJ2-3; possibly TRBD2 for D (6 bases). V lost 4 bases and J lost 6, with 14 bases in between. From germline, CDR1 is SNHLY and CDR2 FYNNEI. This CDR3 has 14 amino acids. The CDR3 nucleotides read TGTGCCAGCAGTGGGACTACCCTATTGGATACGCAGTATCTT. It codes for CASSGTTLLDTQYL.

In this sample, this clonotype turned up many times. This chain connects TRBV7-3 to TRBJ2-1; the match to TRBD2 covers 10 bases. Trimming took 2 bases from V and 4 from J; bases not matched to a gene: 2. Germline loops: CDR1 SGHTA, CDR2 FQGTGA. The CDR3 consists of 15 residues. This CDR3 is CASSLGTSVYNEQFF. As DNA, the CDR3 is TGTGCCAGCAGCTTAGGGACTAGCGTATACAATGAGCAGTTCTTC.

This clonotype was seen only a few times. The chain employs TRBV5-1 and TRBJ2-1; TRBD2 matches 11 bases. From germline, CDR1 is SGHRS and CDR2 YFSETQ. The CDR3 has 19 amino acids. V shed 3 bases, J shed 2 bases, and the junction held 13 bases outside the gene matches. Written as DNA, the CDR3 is TGCGCCAGCAGCTCGGCGATACTAGCGGGAGCCCTCCCCTACAATGAGCAGTTCTTC. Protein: CASSSAILAGALPYNEQFF.

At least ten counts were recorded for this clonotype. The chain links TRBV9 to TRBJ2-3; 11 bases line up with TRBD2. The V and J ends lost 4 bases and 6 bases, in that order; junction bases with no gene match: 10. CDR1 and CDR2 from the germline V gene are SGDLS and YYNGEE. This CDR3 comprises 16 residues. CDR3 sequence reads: CASSPLGTSGWDTQYF. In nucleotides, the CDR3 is TGTGCCAGCAGCCCCCTGGGGACTAGCGGTTGGGATACGCAGTATTTT.

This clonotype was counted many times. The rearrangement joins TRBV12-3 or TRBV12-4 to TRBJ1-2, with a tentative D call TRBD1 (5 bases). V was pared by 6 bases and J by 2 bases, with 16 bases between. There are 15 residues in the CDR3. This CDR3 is CASRASGTVNYGYTF. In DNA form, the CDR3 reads TGTGCCAGCAGAGCCTCCGGGACGGTGAACTATGGCTACACCTTC.

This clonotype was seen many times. Here the CDR3 reads CASSRLLSGGTYGYTF. In DNA, the CDR3 is TGTGCCAGCAGTCGCCTACTTTCAGGGGGCACCTATGGCTACACCTTC. The chain has TRBV12-3 or TRBV12-4 and TRBJ1-2; 8 bases agree with TRBD1. The CDR3 sequence is 16 residues long. The V and J ends lost 5 bases and 4 bases, in that order; junction bases with no gene match: 12.

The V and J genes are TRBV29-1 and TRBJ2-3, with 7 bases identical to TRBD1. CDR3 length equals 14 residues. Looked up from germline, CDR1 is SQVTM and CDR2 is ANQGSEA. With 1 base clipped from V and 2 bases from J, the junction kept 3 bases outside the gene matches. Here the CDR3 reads CSVEVTGATDTQYF. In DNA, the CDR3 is TGCAGCGTTGAAGTAACAGGGGCCACAGATACGCAGTATTTT.

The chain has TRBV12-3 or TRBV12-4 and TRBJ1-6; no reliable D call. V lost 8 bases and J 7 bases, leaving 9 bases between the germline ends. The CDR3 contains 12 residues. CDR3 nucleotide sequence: TGTGCCAGCTCCGGGCCGAATTCACCCCTCCACTTT. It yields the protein CASSGPNSPLHF.

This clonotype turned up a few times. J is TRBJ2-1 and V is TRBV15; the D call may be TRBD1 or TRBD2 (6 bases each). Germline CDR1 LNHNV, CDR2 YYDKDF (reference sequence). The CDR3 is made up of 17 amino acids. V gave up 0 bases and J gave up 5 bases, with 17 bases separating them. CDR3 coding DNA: TGTGCCACCAGCAGAGATGACGGGGGCCTTACGGACAATGAGCAGTTCTTC. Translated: CATSRDDGGLTDNEQFF.

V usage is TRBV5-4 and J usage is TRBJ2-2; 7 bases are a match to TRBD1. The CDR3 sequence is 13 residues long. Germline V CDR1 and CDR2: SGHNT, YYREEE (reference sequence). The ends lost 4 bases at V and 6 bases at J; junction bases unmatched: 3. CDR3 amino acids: CASSTGTAGELFF. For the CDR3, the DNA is TGTGCCAGCAGCACCGGGACAGCCGGGGAGCTGTTTTTT.

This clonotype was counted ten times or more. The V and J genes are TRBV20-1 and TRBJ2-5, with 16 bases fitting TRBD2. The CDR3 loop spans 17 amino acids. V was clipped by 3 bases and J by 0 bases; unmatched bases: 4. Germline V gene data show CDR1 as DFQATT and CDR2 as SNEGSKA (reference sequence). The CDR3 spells CSASPGLAGGDQETQYF. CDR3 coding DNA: TGCAGTGCTAGCCCGGGACTAGCGGGAGGGGACCAAGAGACCCAGTACTTC.

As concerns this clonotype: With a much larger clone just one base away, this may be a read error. CDR3 sequence reads: CASSDAGVANTGELFF. CDR3 DNA sequence: TGTGCCAGCAGCGATGCAGGGGTTGCGAACACCGGGGAGCTGTTTTTT. V usage is TRBV7-2 and J usage is TRBJ2-2; D possibly corresponds to TRBD1 (6 bases). CDR1 SGHTA and CDR2 FQGNSA come from the germline V gene. The CDR3 covers 16 residues. V was pared by 5 bases and J by 0 bases, with 13 bases between.

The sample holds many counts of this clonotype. For the CDR3, the DNA is TGTGCCAGCAGTGAACCCGGACTAGCGGATTACAATGAGCAGTTCTTC. Encoded protein: CASSEPGLADYNEQFF. This chain links TRBV2 with TRBJ2-1; 10 positions match TRBD2. The V and J ends lost 2 bases and 4 bases, in that order; junction bases with no gene match: 5. The germline CDR1 and CDR2 sequences are SNHLY and FYNNEI. The CDR3 covers 16 residues.